This T cell receptor (beta chain) was captured in a study of shared clonotypes between healthy human individuals. Replicate sorted-subset PCRs were loaded with 150 to 250 ng DNA, roughly 33,000 T cell genomes. Assay: immunoSEQ multiplex PCR; the TCRdb copy retains only in-frame clones and omits some. The sample shows 2 million to 2.5 million clones, more than 80% of them seen only once. The CDR3 loop spans 12 amino acids. The germline CDR1 and CDR2 sequences are SNHLY and FYNNEI. This chain links TRBV2 with TRBJ2-5; no reliable D call. The receptor was derived from a young man in good health. Some clones in this sample may be carry-over from other donors' samples. Sequenced: naive CD4+ T cells from PBMCs. Subset given: CD45RA+ positively selected. The CDR3 region is CAVTVVKETQYF. Here the CDR3 DNA reads TGTGCAGTGACCGTTGTTAAAGAGACCCAGTACTTC.